This TCR beta chain was recovered during a study of T cell responses to AZD1222 COVID-19 vaccine. Sequenced by immunoSEQ multiplex PCR; TCRdb stores in-frame clones only, minus some. The sample yields roughly 180,000 clones, roughly nine tenths seen once. This CDR3 has 15 residues. Material: peripheral blood, obtained 28 days after the second AZD1222 dose. The chain carries TRBV12-2 and TRBJ2-3. TRBV12-2 is classified as a pseudogene. The clonotype originates from an adult who received the AZD1222 COVID-19 vaccine. The CDR3 coding sequence is TGTGCAAGTCGCTCCCCCGGGCCCCTGGGAGATACGCAGTATTTT. It encodes CASRSPGPLGDTQYF.